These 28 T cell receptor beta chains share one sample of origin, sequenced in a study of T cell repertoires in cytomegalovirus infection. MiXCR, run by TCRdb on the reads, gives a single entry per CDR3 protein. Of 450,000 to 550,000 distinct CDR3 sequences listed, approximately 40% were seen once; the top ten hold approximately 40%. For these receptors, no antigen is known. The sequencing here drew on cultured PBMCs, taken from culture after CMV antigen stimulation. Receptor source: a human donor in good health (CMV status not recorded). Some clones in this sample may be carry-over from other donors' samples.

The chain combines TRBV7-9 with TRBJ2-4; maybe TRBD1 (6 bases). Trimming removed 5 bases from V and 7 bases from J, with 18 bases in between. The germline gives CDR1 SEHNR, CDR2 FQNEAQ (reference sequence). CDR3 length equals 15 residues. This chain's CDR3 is CASSPGAGVWNIQYF. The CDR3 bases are TGTGCCAGCAGCCCTGGGGCAGGGGTATGGAACATTCAGTACTTC.

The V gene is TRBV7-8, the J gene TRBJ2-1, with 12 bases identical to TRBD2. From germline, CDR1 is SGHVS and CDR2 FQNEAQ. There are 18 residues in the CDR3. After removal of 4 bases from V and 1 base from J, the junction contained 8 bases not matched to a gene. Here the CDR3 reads CASSWGASGRGSYNEQFF. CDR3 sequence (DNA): TGTGCCAGCAGCTGGGGGGCTAGCGGGAGGGGGTCCTACAATGAGCAGTTCTTC.

This CDR3 is CASSAPQGAGETQYF. As DNA, the CDR3 is TGTGCCAGCAGTGCACCTCAGGGGGCTGGTGAGACCCAGTACTTC. The V and J genes are TRBV6-1 and TRBJ2-5; 8 bases are a match to TRBD1. J was trimmed by 5 bases and V by 4 bases; bases with no gene match: 9. CDR3 length: 15 residues. From germline, CDR1 is MNHNS and CDR2 SASEGT.

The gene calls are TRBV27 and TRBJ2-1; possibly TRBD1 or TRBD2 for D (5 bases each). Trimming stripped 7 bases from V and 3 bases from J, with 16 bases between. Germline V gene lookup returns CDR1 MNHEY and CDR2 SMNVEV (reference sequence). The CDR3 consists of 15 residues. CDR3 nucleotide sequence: TGTGCCAGCACTCCCCGGGGCTGGCGCTACAATGAGCAGTTCTTC. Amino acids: CASTPRGWRYNEQFF.

CDR3 amino acids: CATSDPKDRGSHEQYF. The CDR3 DNA is TGTGCCACCAGTGACCCGAAGGACAGGGGATCCCACGAGCAGTACTTC. The chain carries TRBV24-1 and TRBJ2-7; 9 bases align to TRBD1. V dropped 4 bases and J dropped 5; count of bases not matched to a gene: 11. The CDR3 totals 16 residues. Germline V gives CDR1 KGHDR, CDR2 SFDVKD.

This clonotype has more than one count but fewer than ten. Here the CDR3 reads CASSLIGGAGDTQYF. The CDR3 bases are TGTGCCAGCAGCTTAATCGGGGGGGCAGGAGATACGCAGTATTTT. The rearrangement links TRBV7-2 to TRBJ2-3, with 8 bases lining up with TRBD2. This CDR3 is 15 amino acids long. The germline CDR1 and CDR2 sequences are SGHTA and FQGNSA. Trimming took 2 bases from V and 5 from J; bases not matched to a gene: 6. The variable domain in full, completed from reference TRBV7-2 and TRBJ2-3, reads GAGVSQSPSNKVTEKGKDVELRCDPISGHTALYWYRQSLGQGLEFLIYFQGNSAPDKSGLPSDRFSAERTGGSVSTLTIQRTQQEDSAVYLCASSLIGGAGDTQYFGPGTRLTVL.

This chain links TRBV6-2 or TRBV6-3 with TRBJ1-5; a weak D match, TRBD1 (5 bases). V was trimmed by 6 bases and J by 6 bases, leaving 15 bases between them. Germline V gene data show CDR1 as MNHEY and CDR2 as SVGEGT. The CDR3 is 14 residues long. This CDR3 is CASRIRVPGQPQHF. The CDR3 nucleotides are TGTGCCAGCAGAATCAGGGTTCCGGGTCAGCCCCAGCATTTT.

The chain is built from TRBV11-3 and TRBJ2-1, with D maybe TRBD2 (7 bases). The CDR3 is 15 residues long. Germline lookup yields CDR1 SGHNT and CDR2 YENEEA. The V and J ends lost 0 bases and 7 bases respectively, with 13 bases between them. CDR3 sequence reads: CASSLDGRGENEQFF. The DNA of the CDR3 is TGTGCCAGCAGCTTAGATGGGAGGGGGGAAAATGAGCAGTTCTTC.

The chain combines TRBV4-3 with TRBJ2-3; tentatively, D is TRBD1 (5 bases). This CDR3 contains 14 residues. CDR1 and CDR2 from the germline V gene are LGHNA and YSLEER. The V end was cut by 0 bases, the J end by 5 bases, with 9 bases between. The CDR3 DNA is TGCGCCAGCAGCCAAGATCCCACAGGAGATACGCAGTATTTT. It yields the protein CASSQDPTGDTQYF.

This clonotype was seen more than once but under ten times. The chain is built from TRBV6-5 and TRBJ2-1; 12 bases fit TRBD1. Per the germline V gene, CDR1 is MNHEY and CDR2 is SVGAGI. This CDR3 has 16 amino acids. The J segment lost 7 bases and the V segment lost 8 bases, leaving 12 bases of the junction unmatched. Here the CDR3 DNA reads TGTGCCAGCGCCTACCTTCGGGACAGGGGGCATAATGAGCAGTTCTTC. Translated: CASAYLRDRGHNEQFF.

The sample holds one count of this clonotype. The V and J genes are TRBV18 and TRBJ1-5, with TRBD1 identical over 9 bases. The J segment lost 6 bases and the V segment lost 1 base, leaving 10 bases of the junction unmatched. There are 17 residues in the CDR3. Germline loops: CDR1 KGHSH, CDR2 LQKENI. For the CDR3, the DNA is TGTGCCAGCTCACCACGGGTCAGACAGGGGGATCGTCAGCCCCAGCATTTT. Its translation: CASSPRVRQGDRQPQHF.

The CDR3 DNA reads as TGTGCCAGCAGTTTCGGCTACGACCGACCCCTGCCTAGCACAGATACGCAGTATTTT. This codes for CASSFGYDRPLPSTDTQYF. The chain is built from TRBV12-3 or TRBV12-4 and TRBJ2-3; no clear D. The CDR3 runs to 19 residues. V lost 3 bases to trimming and J lost 0 bases, with 22 bases between them.

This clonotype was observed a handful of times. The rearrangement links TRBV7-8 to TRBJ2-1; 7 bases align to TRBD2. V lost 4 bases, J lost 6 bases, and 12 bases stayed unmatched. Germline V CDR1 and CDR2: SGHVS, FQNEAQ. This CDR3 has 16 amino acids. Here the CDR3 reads CASSSSAGTNFNEQFF. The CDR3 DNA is TGTGCCAGCAGCTCCTCAGCTGGGACTAATTTCAATGAGCAGTTCTTC.

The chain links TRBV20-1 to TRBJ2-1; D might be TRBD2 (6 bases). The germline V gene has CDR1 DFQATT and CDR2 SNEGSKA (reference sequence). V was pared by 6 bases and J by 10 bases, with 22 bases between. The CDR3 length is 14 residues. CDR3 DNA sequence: TGCAGTGCATCTCCCGGGGTCGGAGGGAGAGAGCAGTTCTTC. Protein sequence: CSASPGVGGREQFF.

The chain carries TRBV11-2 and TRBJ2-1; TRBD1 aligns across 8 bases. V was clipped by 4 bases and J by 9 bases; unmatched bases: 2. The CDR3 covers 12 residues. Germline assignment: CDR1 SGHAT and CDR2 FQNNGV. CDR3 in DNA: TGTGCCAGCAGCTCAGGGGGCGGTGAGCAGTTCTTC. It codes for CASSSGGGEQFF.

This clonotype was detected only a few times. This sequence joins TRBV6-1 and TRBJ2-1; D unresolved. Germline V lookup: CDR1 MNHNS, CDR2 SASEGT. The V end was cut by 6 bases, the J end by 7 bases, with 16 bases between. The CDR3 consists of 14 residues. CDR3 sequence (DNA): TGTGCCAGCAGATGGGTGCCCGATCGGAATGAGCAGTTCTTC. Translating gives CASRWVPDRNEQFF.

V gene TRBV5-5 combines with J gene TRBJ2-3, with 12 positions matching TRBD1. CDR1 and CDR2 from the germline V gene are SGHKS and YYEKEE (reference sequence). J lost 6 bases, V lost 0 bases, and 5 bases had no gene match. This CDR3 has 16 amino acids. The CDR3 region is CASSLESGTGGDTQYF. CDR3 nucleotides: TGTGCCAGCAGCTTGGAGTCCGGGACAGGGGGCGATACGCAGTATTTT.

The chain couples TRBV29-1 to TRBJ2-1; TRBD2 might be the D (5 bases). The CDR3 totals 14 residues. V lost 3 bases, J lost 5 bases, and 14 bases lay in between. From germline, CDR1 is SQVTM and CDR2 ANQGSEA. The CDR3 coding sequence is TGCAGCGTTGATGTAGCGTTCCAGAACAATGAGCAGTTCTTC. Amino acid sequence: CSVDVAFQNNEQFF.

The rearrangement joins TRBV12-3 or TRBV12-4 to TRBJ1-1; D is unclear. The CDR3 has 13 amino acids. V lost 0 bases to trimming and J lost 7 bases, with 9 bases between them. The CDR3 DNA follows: TGTGCCAGCAGTTTAGCGGCGGGAGTTGAAGCTTTCTTT. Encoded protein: CASSLAAGVEAFF.

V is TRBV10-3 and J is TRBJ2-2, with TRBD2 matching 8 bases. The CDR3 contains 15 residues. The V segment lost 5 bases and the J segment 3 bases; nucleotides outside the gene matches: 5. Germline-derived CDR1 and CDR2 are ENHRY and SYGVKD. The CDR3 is CAISTGTRDTGELFF. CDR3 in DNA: TGTGCCATCAGTACCGGGACTAGAGACACCGGGGAGCTGTTTTTT.

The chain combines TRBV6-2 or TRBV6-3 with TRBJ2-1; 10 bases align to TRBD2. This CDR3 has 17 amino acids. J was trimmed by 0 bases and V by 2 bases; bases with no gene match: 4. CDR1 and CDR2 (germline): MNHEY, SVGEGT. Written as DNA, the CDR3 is TGTGCCAGCAGTTACGGACTAGCGGAGCTCTCCTACAATGAGCAGTTCTTC. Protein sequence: CASSYGLAELSYNEQFF.

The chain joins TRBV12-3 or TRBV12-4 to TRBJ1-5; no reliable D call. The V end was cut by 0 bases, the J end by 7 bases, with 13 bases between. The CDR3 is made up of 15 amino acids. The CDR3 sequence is CASSLAATIHQPQHF. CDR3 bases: TGTGCCAGCAGTTTAGCGGCGACAATTCACCAGCCCCAGCATTTT.

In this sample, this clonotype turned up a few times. CDR3 nucleotides: TGTGCCAGCAGCTTAGCCGGGCCGATAAACTATGGCTACACCTTC. As protein: CASSLAGPINYGYTF. The chain uses TRBV7-6 and TRBJ1-2; no clear D gene. CDR3 length: 15 residues. The germline V and J ends were trimmed by 0 bases and 2 bases, with 10 bases remaining between them. The germline CDR1 and CDR2 sequences are SGHVS and FNYEAQ. Complete variable domain (other parts from reference TRBV7-6 and TRBJ1-2): GAGVSQSPRYKVTKRGQDVALRCDPISGHVSLYWYRQALGQGPEFLTYFNYEAQQDKSGLPNDRFSAERPEGSISTLTIQRTEQRDSAMYRCASSLAGPINYGYTFGSGTRLTVV.

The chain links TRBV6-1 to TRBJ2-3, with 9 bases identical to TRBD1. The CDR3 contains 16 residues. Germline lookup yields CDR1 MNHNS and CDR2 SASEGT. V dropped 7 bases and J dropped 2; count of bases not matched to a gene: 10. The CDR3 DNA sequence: TGTGCCAGCAAGGATATACAGGGGGCACCCACAGATACGCAGTATTTT. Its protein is CASKDIQGAPTDTQYF.

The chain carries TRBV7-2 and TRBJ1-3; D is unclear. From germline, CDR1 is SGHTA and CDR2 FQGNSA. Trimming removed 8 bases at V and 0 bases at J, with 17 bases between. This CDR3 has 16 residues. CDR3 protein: CASAPRRSSSGNTIYF. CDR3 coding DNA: TGTGCCAGCGCTCCCCGGCGGTCTAGCTCTGGAAACACCATATATTTT.

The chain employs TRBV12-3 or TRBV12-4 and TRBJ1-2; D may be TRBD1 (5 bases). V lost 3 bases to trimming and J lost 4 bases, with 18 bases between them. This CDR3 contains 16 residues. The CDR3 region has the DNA TGTGCCAGCAGTTTTCGCAGGGTTGGAGGTAGCTATGGCTACACCTTC. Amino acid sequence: CASSFRRVGGSYGYTF.

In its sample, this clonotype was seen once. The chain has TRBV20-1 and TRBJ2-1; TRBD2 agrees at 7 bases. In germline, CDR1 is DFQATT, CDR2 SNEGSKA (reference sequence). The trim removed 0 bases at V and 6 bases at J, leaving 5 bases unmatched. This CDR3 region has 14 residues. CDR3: CSARDIQRGNEQFF. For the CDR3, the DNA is TGCAGTGCTAGAGATATCCAGCGGGGCAATGAGCAGTTCTTC.

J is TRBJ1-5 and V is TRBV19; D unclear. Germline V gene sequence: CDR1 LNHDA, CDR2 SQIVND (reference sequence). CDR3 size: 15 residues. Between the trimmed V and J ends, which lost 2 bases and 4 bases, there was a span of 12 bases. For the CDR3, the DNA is TGTGCCAGTAGTATAACGCTCGTCGGGAATCAGCCCCAGCATTTT. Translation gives CASSITLVGNQPQHF.